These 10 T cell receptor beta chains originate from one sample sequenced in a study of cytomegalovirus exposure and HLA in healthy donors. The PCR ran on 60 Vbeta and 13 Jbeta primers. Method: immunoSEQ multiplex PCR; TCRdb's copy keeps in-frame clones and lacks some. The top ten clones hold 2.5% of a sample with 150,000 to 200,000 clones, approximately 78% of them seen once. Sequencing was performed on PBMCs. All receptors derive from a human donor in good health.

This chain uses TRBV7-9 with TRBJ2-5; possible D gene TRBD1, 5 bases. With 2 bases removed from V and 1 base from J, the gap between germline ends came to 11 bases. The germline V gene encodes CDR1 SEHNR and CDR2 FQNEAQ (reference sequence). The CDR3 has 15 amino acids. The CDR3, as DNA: TGTGCCAGCAGCTTACCGACAGTCTCCCAAGAGACCCAGTACTTC. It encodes CASSLPTVSQETQYF.

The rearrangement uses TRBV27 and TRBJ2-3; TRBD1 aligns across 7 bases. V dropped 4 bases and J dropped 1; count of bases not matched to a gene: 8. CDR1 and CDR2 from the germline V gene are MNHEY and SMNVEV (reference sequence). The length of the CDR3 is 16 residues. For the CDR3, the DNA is TGTGCCAGCAGTTCAATCCTCGGACAGGGCACAGATACGCAGTATTTT. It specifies CASSSILGQGTDTQYF.

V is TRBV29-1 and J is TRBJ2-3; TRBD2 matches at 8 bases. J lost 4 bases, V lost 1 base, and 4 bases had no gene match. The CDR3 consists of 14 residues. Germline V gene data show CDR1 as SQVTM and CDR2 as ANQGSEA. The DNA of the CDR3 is TGCAGCGTTGAAGGGCGGGGGGAACCAGATACGCAGTATTTT. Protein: CSVEGRGEPDTQYF.

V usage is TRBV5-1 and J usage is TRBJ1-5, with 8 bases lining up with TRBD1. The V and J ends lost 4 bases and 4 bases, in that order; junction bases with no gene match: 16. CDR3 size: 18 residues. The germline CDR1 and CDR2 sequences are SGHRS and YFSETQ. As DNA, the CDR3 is TGCGCCAGCAGCCGACGGACAGGGAGAGGGGAATGGAATCAGCCCCAGCATTTT. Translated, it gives CASSRRTGRGEWNQPQHF.

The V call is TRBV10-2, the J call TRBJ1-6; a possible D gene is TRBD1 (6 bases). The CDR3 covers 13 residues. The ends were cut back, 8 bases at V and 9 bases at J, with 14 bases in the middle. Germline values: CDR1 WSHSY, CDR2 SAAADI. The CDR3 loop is CASGTGRGSPLHF. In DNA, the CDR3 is TGCGCCAGCGGTACAGGGAGGGGTTCACCCCTCCACTTT.

The CDR3 loop reads CASSPDPGGYEQYF. The CDR3 DNA reads as TGTGCCAGCAGCCCGGACCCTGGAGGCTACGAGCAGTACTTC. The rearrangement joins TRBV5-8 to TRBJ2-7; D is possibly TRBD2 (5 bases). This CDR3 contains 14 residues. Deletions cut 4 bases from V and 3 bases from J, with 14 bases between. Germline lookup yields CDR1 SGHTS and CDR2 YDEGEE.

CDR3 in amino acids: CATSRGISGTGLAKNIQYF. CDR3 sequence (DNA): TGTGCCACCAGCAGAGGCATCTCCGGGACAGGGTTGGCCAAAAACATTCAGTACTTC. J is TRBJ2-4 and V is TRBV15; TRBD1 matches at 9 bases. After removal of 1 base from V and 1 base from J, the junction contained 11 bases not matched to a gene. The CDR3 contains 19 residues. CDR1 and CDR2 (germline): LNHNV, YYDKDF (reference sequence).

The CDR3 DNA is TGTGCCAGTAGTATTCGACGGGATACCCACTCTGGGGCCAACGTCCTGACTTTC. It specifies CASSIRRDTHSGANVLTF. V is TRBV19 and J is TRBJ2-6, with D possibly TRBD2 on 5 matching bases. This CDR3 has 18 residues. Between the trimmed V and J ends, which lost 3 bases and 0 bases, there was a span of 15 bases. CDR1 LNHDA and CDR2 SQIVND come from the germline V gene (reference sequence).

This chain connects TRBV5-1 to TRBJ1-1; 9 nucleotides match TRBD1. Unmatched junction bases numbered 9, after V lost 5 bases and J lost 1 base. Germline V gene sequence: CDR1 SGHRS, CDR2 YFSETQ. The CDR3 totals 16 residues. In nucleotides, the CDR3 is TGCGCCAGCAGTAATTGGGACAGGGACCAGAACACTGAAGCTTTCTTT. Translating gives CASSNWDRDQNTEAFF. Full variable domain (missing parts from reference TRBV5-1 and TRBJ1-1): KAGVTQTPRYLIKTRGQQVTLSCSPISGHRSVSWYQQTPGQGLQFLFEYFSETQRNKGNFPGRFSGRQFSNSRSEMNVSTLELGDSALYLCASSNWDRDQNTEAFFGQGTRLTVV.

CDR3 region: CASSVRPGLADQETQYF. For the CDR3, the DNA is TGTGCCAGCAGCGTACGTCCGGGACTAGCGGATCAAGAGACCCAGTACTTC. The chain combines TRBV7-2 with TRBJ2-5, with TRBD2 identical over 11 bases. After removal of 5 bases from V and 2 bases from J, the junction contained 10 bases not matched to a gene. CDR3 length: 17 amino acids. Germline lookup yields CDR1 SGHTA and CDR2 FQGNSA.